A single sample gave rise to the 13 T cell receptor beta chains below, sequenced in a study of cytomegalovirus exposure and HLA in healthy donors. The PCR made use of 60 Vbeta and 13 Jbeta primers. Using immunoSEQ multiplex PCR, the repertoire was profiled, and TCRdb retains in-frame clones only, with some absent. The table lists over 150,000 clones, around three quarters of them singletons. The specimen was PBMCs. The receptor set was obtained from a man in his forties or fifties in good health and CMV-seronegative.

The chain couples TRBV18 to TRBJ2-7; 7 bases agree with TRBD1. The V gene's germline CDR1 is KGHSH and CDR2 LQKENI. There are 15 residues in the CDR3. The ends lost 8 bases at V and 2 bases at J; junction bases unmatched: 12. CDR3 protein: CASQIPDRRTYEQYF. The CDR3 coding sequence is TGTGCCAGCCAAATACCGGACAGGAGAACCTACGAGCAGTACTTC.

This clone was observed a single time. CDR3 loop: CASLTSGYEQYF. CDR3 DNA: TGTGCCAGCTTGACTAGCGGGTACGAGCAGTACTTC. This sequence joins TRBV2 and TRBJ2-7, with 10 bases matching TRBD2. V lost 8 bases, J lost 4 bases, and 2 bases stayed unmatched. The CDR3 sequence is 12 residues long. Germline-derived CDR1 and CDR2 are SNHLY and FYNNEI.

DNA for the CDR3: TGTGCCAGTAGTAATAGACAGACCACAGATACGCAGTATTTT. The encoded protein is CASSNRQTTDTQYF. The V gene is TRBV19, the J gene TRBJ2-3; D may be TRBD1 (5 bases). Germline CDR1 and CDR2: LNHDA and SQIVND (reference sequence). This CDR3 is built from 14 residues. Trimming left V 4 bases short and J 2 bases short, with 10 bases between.

The V call is TRBV7-9, the J call TRBJ2-1; 8 bases match TRBD2. V was pared by 1 base and J by 3 bases, with 5 bases of the junction left unmatched. Per the germline V gene, CDR1 is SEHNR and CDR2 is FQNEAQ (reference sequence). The CDR3 runs to 16 residues. The CDR3 coding sequence is TGTGCCAGCAGCTTAGGTGAGGCGGGAGGCTACAATGAGCAGTTCTTC. Protein: CASSLGEAGGYNEQFF.

V is TRBV21-1 and J is TRBJ2-7; the table's D gene call, TRBD2, was not cross checked with the DNA. TRBV21-1 has pseudogene status. The CDR3 consists of 19 residues. The CDR3 bases are TGTGCCAGCAACCTGGCGGGACTAGCGGAACCGGTAGGCTCCTACGAGCAGTACTTC. Residues: CASNLAGLAEPVGSYEQYF.

This chain links TRBV11-2 with TRBJ2-3, with TRBD1 matching 9 bases. The CDR3 totals 15 residues. Germline V CDR1 and CDR2: SGHAT, FQNNGV. J lost 5 bases, V lost 3 bases, and 6 bases had no gene match. The CDR3 spells CASSLGTGYLDTQYF. The DNA for the CDR3 is TGTGCCAGCAGCTTGGGGACAGGGTACTTAGATACGCAGTATTTT.

This chain uses TRBV28 with TRBJ2-5; TRBD2 might be the D (6 bases). The CDR3 contains 14 residues. V was cut by 6 bases and J by 10 bases, with 21 bases left in between. In germline, CDR1 is MDHEN, CDR2 SYDVKM. DNA for the CDR3: TGTGCCAGCAGCTTCGCCGGAGGGGCTAAGATCCAGTACTTC. Translated, it gives CASSFAGGAKIQYF.

This rearrangement joins TRBV5-4 to TRBJ2-1, with 7 bases fitting TRBD2. The V gene end was trimmed by 4 bases and the J gene end by 9 bases; junction bases not matched to a gene: 19. This CDR3 contains 17 residues. Germline V gene lookup returns CDR1 SGHNT and CDR2 YYREEE (reference sequence). The CDR3 is CASSPAGAGLKRGEQFF. For the CDR3, the DNA is TGTGCCAGCAGCCCGGCGGGAGCGGGCTTAAAGCGTGGTGAGCAGTTCTTC.

The chain uses TRBV6-5 and TRBJ2-3; D may be TRBD2 (6 bases). Trimming left V 5 bases short and J 2 bases short, with 14 bases between. Germline CDR1 MNHEY, CDR2 SVGAGI. The CDR3 has 15 amino acids. The CDR3: CASSTRGENTDTQYF. CDR3 nucleotide sequence: TGTGCCAGCAGTACCCGCGGGGAAAACACAGATACGCAGTATTTT.

The CDR3 DNA sequence: TGTGCCAGCGTCGACGGACAGGGGGGCGGCGGGGAGCTGTTTTTT. It yields the protein CASVDGQGGGGELFF. This sequence joins TRBV27 and TRBJ2-2, with 10 bases fitting TRBD1. The germline V gene encodes CDR1 MNHEY and CDR2 SMNVEV (reference sequence). This CDR3 contains 15 residues. The V segment lost 8 bases and the J segment 7 bases; nucleotides outside the gene matches: 10.

The genes are TRBV5-1 and TRBJ2-1, with 9 bases lining up with TRBD2. The V gene's germline CDR1 is SGHRS and CDR2 YFSETQ. V gave up 6 bases and J gave up 6 bases; unmatched junction bases: 7. The CDR3 has 14 amino acids. CDR3 coding DNA: TGCGCCAGCACGAAGCGGGGGGTAGGCAATGAGCAGTTCTTC. Amino acids: CASTKRGVGNEQFF.

V and J are TRBV19 and TRBJ2-7; 12 bases align to TRBD2. J was trimmed by 5 bases and V by 8 bases; bases with no gene match: 4. Germline CDR1 is LNHDA and CDR2 is SQIVND (reference sequence). The CDR3 loop spans 13 amino acids. The CDR3 nucleotides read TGTGCCAGTCGACTAGCGGGAGTAGACGAGCAGTACTTC. Translated: CASRLAGVDEQYF.

The chain employs TRBV28 and TRBJ2-3, with D unclear. The germline V and J ends were trimmed by 6 bases and 8 bases, with 9 bases remaining between them. The CDR3 covers 11 residues. The germline V gene has CDR1 MDHEN and CDR2 SYDVKM. The CDR3 DNA follows: TGTGCCAGCAGCCCCGCCGGTACGCAGTATTTT. It specifies CASSPAGTQYF.